Below are 25 T cell receptor beta chains sequenced from a single sample in a study of shared clonotypes between healthy human individuals. Naive CD8 cells comprised CD45RO-negative, CCR7-positively selected cells, excluding terminally differentiated effector memory CD45RA+ cells. Generated by immunoSEQ multiplex PCR, the TCRdb table keeps only in-frame clones and is missing some. The sample has around 2.1 million clones, about 93% seen once. Material: naive CD8+ T cells from PBMCs. These receptors were taken from a man in his late teens or twenties in good health. Some clones in this sample may be carry-over from other donors' samples.

With regard to this clone: In the same sample, other DNA sequences code for this CDR3. This chain links TRBV6-5 with TRBJ2-1; perhaps TRBD2 as D (5 bases). CDR3 length: 13 amino acids. Germline CDR1 is MNHEY and CDR2 is SVGAGI. V dropped 6 bases and J dropped 0 bases, with 6 bases sitting between them. The CDR3 DNA reads TGTGCCAGCAGCACTAGCTCCTACAATGAGCAGTTCTTC. This gives the protein CASSTSSYNEQFF.

The J gene is TRBJ2-3, the V gene TRBV10-3; 9 bases align to TRBD1. The germline gives CDR1 ENHRY, CDR2 SYGVKD. The CDR3 is 13 amino acids. V trimming: 10 bases; J trimming: 11 bases; junction bases outside the gene matches: 13. The CDR3 bases are TGTGCCAGCAGGACAGTAGGACAGGGGATGCAGTATTTT. Protein sequence: CASRTVGQGMQYF.

The chain joins TRBV7-2 to TRBJ1-5; maybe TRBD1 (5 bases). The germline V and J ends were trimmed by 5 bases and 9 bases, with 20 bases remaining between them. Germline-derived CDR1 and CDR2 are SGHTA and FQGNSA. The length of the CDR3 is 15 residues. CDR3 residues: CASSPRDGSGRPQHF. The CDR3 DNA reads TGTGCCAGCAGCCCAAGGGACGGGTCCGGGAGGCCCCAGCATTTT.

J is TRBJ2-7 and V is TRBV15; D perhaps matches TRBD2 (5 bases). V gave up 3 bases and J gave up 5 bases, with 14 bases separating them. Germline CDR1 LNHNV, CDR2 YYDKDF (reference sequence). This CDR3 is built from 14 residues. This CDR3 is CATSSGLLRDEQYF. The CDR3 DNA follows: TGTGCCACCAGCAGCGGACTGCTGCGGGACGAGCAGTACTTC.

The chain combines TRBV30 with TRBJ2-3, with TRBD2 matching over 10 bases. The ends lost 4 bases at V and 4 bases at J; junction bases unmatched: 5. This CDR3 comprises 14 residues. CDR1 and CDR2 (germline): GTSNPN, SVGIG (reference sequence). The CDR3 is CAWTRLAGADTQYF. CDR3 nucleotide sequence: TGTGCCTGGACCCGACTAGCGGGCGCAGATACGCAGTATTTT. The whole variable domain, remainder taken from reference TRBV30 and TRBJ2-3, is SQTIHQWPATLVQPVGSPLSLECTVEGTSNPNLYWYRQAAGRGLQLLFYSVGIGQISSEVPQNLSASRPQDRQFILSSKKLLLSDSGFYLCAWTRLAGADTQYFGPGTRLTVL.

Turning to this clone: This sample also contains other DNA sequences that code for the same CDR3. The chain links TRBV4-1 to TRBJ1-3, with D uncertain. V was pared by 1 base and J by 0 bases, with 7 bases between. CDR3 size: 15 residues. Per the germline V gene, CDR1 is MGHRA and CDR2 is YSYEKL. In nucleotides, the CDR3 is TGCGCCAGCAGCCAAGGACGGAACTCTGGAAACACCATATATTTT. Amino acids: CASSQGRNSGNTIYF.

The sample holds one count of this clone. CDR3 in DNA: TGTGCCAGCAGTTTATCGGCGGGAGGAATTTCCTACGAGCAGTACTTC. Residues: CASSLSAGGISYEQYF. The rearrangement joins TRBV27 to TRBJ2-7; 8 nucleotides align to TRBD2. Germline lookup yields CDR1 MNHEY and CDR2 SMNVEV (reference sequence). The CDR3 spans 16 residues. J was trimmed by 1 base and V by 0 bases; bases with no gene match: 5.

Remarks on this clone: Other nucleotide sequences from this sample produce the same CDR3. The rearrangement links TRBV27 to TRBJ2-5; 10 bases are a match to TRBD2. Germline V CDR1 and CDR2: MNHEY, SMNVEV (reference sequence). The CDR3 totals 15 residues. After removal of 2 bases from V and 5 bases from J, the junction contained 5 bases not matched to a gene. CDR3 sequence: CASSLLAGVVETQYF. CDR3 bases: TGTGCCAGCAGTTTACTAGCGGGAGTTGTGGAGACCCAGTACTTC.

Comment on this clone: A read error may produce the germline difference seen at one junction end. Other DNA sequences within the sample encode an identical CDR3. The chain carries TRBV28 and TRBJ2-1, with D possibly being TRBD2 (5 bases). Germline V gene lookup returns CDR1 MDHEN and CDR2 SYDVKM. CDR3 length: 14 residues. The CDR3 DNA reads TGTGCCAGCAGTCTATGGACGGGCGGGAATGAGCAGTTCTTC. Protein product: CASSLWTGGNEQFF.

The chain recombines TRBV27 with TRBJ1-1; 10 bases line up with TRBD1. The junction had 9 bases not matched to a gene; V was cut back by 4 bases and J by 4 bases. Germline V CDR1 and CDR2: MNHEY, SMNVEV (reference sequence). The CDR3 is 16 residues long. The CDR3 DNA reads TGTGCCAGCAGTTCGGGGGAGGGGACAGGGGTCACTGAAGCTTTCTTT. Translation gives CASSSGEGTGVTEAFF.

J is TRBJ1-2 and V is TRBV27; D unresolved. Germline-derived CDR1 and CDR2 are MNHEY and SMNVEV (reference sequence). The CDR3 has 15 amino acids. With 0 bases removed from V and 2 bases from J, the gap between germline ends came to 10 bases. The CDR3, as DNA: TGTGCCAGCAGTTTATCGGCAAAGATGAACTATGGCTACACCTTC. The encoded protein is CASSLSAKMNYGYTF.

The chain employs TRBV7-9 and TRBJ1-5; D is unclear. CDR3 size: 15 residues. Trimming removed 1 base from V and 4 bases from J, with 11 bases in between. Germline V gives CDR1 SEHNR, CDR2 FQNEAQ (reference sequence). CDR3 sequence (DNA): TGTGCCAGCAGCTTAGGGTTATCGGATAATCAGCCCCAGCATTTT. Protein sequence: CASSLGLSDNQPQHF.

The genes are TRBV11-2 and TRBJ2-6; D call uncertain. Trimming shortened V by 3 bases and J by 0 bases, and 12 bases separated the two germline ends. The CDR3 consists of 17 residues. CDR1 and CDR2 (germline): SGHAT, FQNNGV. The CDR3 protein is CASSFGKETSGANVLTF. Written as DNA, the CDR3 is TGTGCCAGCAGCTTTGGGAAGGAGACCTCTGGGGCCAACGTCCTGACTTTC.

The V gene is TRBV7-9, the J gene TRBJ2-3; 13 nucleotides agree with TRBD2. The CDR3 is 17 residues long. V was pared by 6 bases and J by 3 bases, with 9 bases of the junction left unmatched. Germline V CDR1 and CDR2: SEHNR, FQNEAQ (reference sequence). The CDR3 region is CASRPPGLAGITDTQYF. For the CDR3, the DNA is TGTGCCAGCAGGCCCCCGGGACTAGCGGGAATAACAGATACGCAGTATTTT.

The chain combines TRBV29-1 with TRBJ2-5, with D possibly TRBD2 on 6 matching bases. The V gene's germline CDR1 is SQVTM and CDR2 ANQGSEA. The CDR3 extends over 14 amino acids. Deletions cut 2 bases from V and 4 bases from J, with 14 bases between. The CDR3 coding sequence is TGCAGCGTTGAATGGGGTGGGACTTCAGAGACCCAGTACTTC. Its translation is CSVEWGGTSETQYF. Looking up the rest from reference TRBV29-1 and TRBJ2-5 gives the full variable domain: SAVISQKPSRDICQRGTSLTIQCQVDSQVTMMFWYRQQPGQSLTLIATANQGSEATYESGFVIDKFPISRPNLTFSTLTVSNMSPEDSSIYLCSVEWGGTSETQYFGPGTRLLVL.

The chain uses TRBV11-3 and TRBJ1-2; possible D gene TRBD1, 6 bases. There are 15 residues in the CDR3. Trimming removed 0 bases from V and 4 bases from J, with 12 bases in between. Germline CDR1 and CDR2: SGHNT and YENEEA. Here the CDR3 reads CASSLDGGSLYGYTF. The CDR3 coding sequence is TGTGCCAGCAGCTTAGACGGGGGCAGCCTCTATGGCTACACCTTC.

The chain is built from TRBV11-2 and TRBJ2-1, with D unclear. Trimming stripped 5 bases from V and 8 bases from J, with 10 bases between. The CDR3 runs to 12 residues. Per the germline V gene, CDR1 is SGHAT and CDR2 is FQNNGV. CDR3 protein: CASSVVRHEQFF. The CDR3 nucleotides read TGTGCCAGCAGCGTAGTAAGGCATGAGCAGTTCTTC.

The chain has TRBV5-1 and TRBJ2-7, with D possibly TRBD1 on 5 matching bases. Trimming cost V 3 bases and J 6 bases, with 13 bases left between them. The CDR3 length is 13 residues. Germline-derived CDR1 and CDR2 are SGHRS and YFSETQ. Written as DNA, the CDR3 is TGCGCCAGCAGCTCAGCAGGGCAAGGCGAGCAGTACTTC. Its translation is CASSSAGQGEQYF.

CDR3 amino acids: CATSRDRLTGGGEKLFF. The CDR3 DNA follows: TGTGCCACCAGCAGAGATCGGTTGACAGGGGGTGGAGAAAAACTGTTTTTT. The V call is TRBV15, the J call TRBJ1-4; 9 nucleotides match TRBD1. Germline lookup yields CDR1 LNHNV and CDR2 YYDKDF (reference sequence). The CDR3 is 17 residues long. The V and J ends lost 0 bases and 8 bases, in that order; junction bases with no gene match: 10. The full variable domain, completed using reference TRBV15 and TRBJ1-4, is DAMVIQNPRYQVTQFGKPVTLSCSQTLNHNVMYWYQQKSSQAPKLLFHYYDKDFNNEADTPDNFQSRRPNTSFCFLDIRSPGLGDTAMYLCATSRDRLTGGGEKLFFGSGTQLSVL.

Remarks on this clone: Other DNA sequences in this specimen translate into the identical CDR3. The rearrangement joins TRBV28 to TRBJ2-5; D is ambiguous. Deletions cut 1 base from V and 5 bases from J, with 8 bases between. The CDR3 loop spans 13 amino acids. Per the germline V gene, CDR1 is MDHEN and CDR2 is SYDVKM. The CDR3 spells CASSLLAGETQYF. CDR3 in DNA: TGTGCCAGCAGTTTATTAGCCGGTGAGACCCAGTACTTC.

This rearrangement joins TRBV19 to TRBJ1-2; a weak D match, TRBD1 (5 bases). V was cut by 5 bases and J by 4 bases, with 14 bases left in between. Looked up from germline, CDR1 is LNHDA and CDR2 is SQIVND (reference sequence). This CDR3 spans 14 amino acids. CDR3 sequence: CASSGKRGTYGYTF. Here the CDR3 DNA reads TGTGCCAGTAGTGGCAAGCGGGGGACCTATGGCTACACCTTC.

This chain joins TRBV27 and TRBJ1-5, with D unclear. Deletions cut 2 bases from V and 5 bases from J, with 7 bases between. This CDR3 spans 13 amino acids. Per the germline V gene, CDR1 is MNHEY and CDR2 is SMNVEV (reference sequence). The DNA of the CDR3 is TGTGCCAGCAGTTTAAACAGCTATCAGCCCCAGCATTTT. Its protein product is CASSLNSYQPQHF.

The chain links TRBV11-2 to TRBJ2-7, with D maybe TRBD2 (7 bases). Trimming pared 2 bases from V and 0 bases from J, leaving 20 bases between. Looked up from germline, CDR1 is SGHAT and CDR2 is FQNNGV. The CDR3 consists of 18 residues. The CDR3 DNA is TGTGCCAGCAGCTTACTATTGTGGGGGGGCAGCGGCTCCTACGAGCAGTACTTC. Translated, it gives CASSLLLWGGSGSYEQYF.

The J gene is TRBJ2-2, the V gene TRBV7-3; unclear D gene. Trimming stripped 3 bases from V and 7 bases from J, with 6 bases between. Germline V lookup: CDR1 SGHTA, CDR2 FQGTGA. The CDR3 is 12 amino acids. The CDR3 sequence is CASSFRDGELFF. The CDR3 DNA is TGTGCCAGCAGCTTTAGGGACGGGGAGCTGTTTTTT.

Turning to this clone: The sample contains more than one DNA sequence encoding this CDR3. V and J are TRBV7-6 and TRBJ1-5; 9 positions match TRBD1. Germline assignment: CDR1 SGHVS and CDR2 FNYEAQ. This CDR3 is built from 16 residues. J was trimmed by 2 bases and V by 3 bases; bases with no gene match: 5. The CDR3 DNA reads TGTGCCAGCAGCTTGAGGACAGGGGAAGGCAATCAGCCCCAGCATTTT. Translation gives CASSLRTGEGNQPQHF. Supplemented by reference TRBV7-6 and TRBJ1-5, the full variable domain reads GAGVSQSPRYKVTKRGQDVALRCDPISGHVSLYWYRQALGQGPEFLTYFNYEAQQDKSGLPNDRFSAERPEGSISTLTIQRTEQRDSAMYRCASSLRTGEGNQPQHFGDGTRLSIL.